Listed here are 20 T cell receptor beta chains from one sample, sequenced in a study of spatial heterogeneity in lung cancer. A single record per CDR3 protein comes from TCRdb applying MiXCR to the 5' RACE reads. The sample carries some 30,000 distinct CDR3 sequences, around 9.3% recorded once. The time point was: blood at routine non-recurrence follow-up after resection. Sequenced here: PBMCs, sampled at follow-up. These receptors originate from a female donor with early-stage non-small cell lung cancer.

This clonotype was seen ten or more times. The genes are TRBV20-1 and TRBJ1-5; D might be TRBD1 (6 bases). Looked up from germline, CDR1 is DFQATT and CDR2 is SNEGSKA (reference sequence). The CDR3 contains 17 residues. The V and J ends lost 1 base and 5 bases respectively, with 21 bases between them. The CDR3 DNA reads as TGCAGTGCTAGAGGGGGCATTTCACAGGGAAGTGATCAGCCCCAGCATTTT. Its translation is CSARGGISQGSDQPQHF.

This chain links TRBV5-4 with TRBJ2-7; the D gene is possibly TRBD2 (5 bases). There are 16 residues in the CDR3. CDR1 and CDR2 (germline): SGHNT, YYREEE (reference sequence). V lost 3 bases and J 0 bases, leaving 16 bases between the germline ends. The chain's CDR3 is CASSSEAASASYEQYF. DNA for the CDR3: TGTGCCAGCAGCTCGGAGGCTGCCTCAGCCTCCTACGAGCAGTACTTC.

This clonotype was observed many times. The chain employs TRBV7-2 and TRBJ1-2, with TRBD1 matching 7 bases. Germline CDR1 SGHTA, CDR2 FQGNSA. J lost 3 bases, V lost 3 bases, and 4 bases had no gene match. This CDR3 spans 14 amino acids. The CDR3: CASSFNRGDYGYTF. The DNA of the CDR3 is TGTGCCAGCAGCTTTAACAGGGGAGACTATGGCTACACCTTC.

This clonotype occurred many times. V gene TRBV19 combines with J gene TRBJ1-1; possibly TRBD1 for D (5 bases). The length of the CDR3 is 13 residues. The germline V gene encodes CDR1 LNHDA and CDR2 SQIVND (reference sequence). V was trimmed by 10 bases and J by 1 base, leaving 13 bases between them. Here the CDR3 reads CATTWGGNTEAFF. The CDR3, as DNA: TGTGCCACCACGTGGGGGGGGAACACTGAAGCTTTCTTT. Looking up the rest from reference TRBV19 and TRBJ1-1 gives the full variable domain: DGGITQSPKYLFRKEGQNVTLSCEQNLNHDAMYWYRQDPGQGLRLIYYSQIVNDFQKGDIAEGYSVSREKKESFPLTVTSAQKNPTAFYLCATTWGGNTEAFFGQGTRLTVV.

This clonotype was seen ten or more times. CDR3 sequence reads: CATTRDIQETQYF. The CDR3 DNA reads TGTGCCACCACGAGGGACATCCAAGAGACCCAGTACTTC. The rearrangement joins TRBV6-2 or TRBV6-3 to TRBJ2-5, with D perhaps TRBD1 (6 bases). The CDR3 runs to 13 residues. V shed 10 bases and J shed 1 base, with 13 bases lying between them. Germline V CDR1 and CDR2: MNHEY, SVGEGT.

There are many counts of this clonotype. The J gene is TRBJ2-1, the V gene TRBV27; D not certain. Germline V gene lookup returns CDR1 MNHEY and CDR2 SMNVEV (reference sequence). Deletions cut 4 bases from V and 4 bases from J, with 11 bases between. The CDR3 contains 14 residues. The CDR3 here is CASSSWNSYNEQFF. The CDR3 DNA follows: TGTGCCAGCAGTTCATGGAATTCTTACAATGAGCAGTTCTTC.

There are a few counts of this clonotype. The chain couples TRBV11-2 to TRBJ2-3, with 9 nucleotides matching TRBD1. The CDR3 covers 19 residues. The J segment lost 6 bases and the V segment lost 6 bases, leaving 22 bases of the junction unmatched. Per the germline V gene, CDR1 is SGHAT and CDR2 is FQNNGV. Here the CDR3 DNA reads TGTGCCAGCAGTCACCGGGAGGATGCGAGACAGGGGGTGTTCGATACGCAGTATTTT. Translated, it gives CASSHREDARQGVFDTQYF.

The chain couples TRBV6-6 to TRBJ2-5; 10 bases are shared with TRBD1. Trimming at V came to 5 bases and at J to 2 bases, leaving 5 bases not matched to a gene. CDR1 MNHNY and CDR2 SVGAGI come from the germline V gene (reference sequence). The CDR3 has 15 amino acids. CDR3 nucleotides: TGTGCCAGCAGTGAGACAGGGGGCGGGCAAGAGACCCAGTACTTC. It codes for CASSETGGGQETQYF.

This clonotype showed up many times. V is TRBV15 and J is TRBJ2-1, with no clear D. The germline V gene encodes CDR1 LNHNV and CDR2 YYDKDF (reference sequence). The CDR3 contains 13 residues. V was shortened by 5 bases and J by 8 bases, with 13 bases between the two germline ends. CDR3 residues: CATSSPDVHEQFF. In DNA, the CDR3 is TGTGCCACCAGCTCTCCTGACGTCCATGAGCAGTTCTTC.

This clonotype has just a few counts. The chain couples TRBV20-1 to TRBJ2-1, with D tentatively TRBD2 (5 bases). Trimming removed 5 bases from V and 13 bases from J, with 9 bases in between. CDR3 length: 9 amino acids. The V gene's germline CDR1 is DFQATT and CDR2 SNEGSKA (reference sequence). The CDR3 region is CSAPGYQFF. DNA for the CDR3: TGCAGTGCTCCGGGATACCAGTTCTTC.

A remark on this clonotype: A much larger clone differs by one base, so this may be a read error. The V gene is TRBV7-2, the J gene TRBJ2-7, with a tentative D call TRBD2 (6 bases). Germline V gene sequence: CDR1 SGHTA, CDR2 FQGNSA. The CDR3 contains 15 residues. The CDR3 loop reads CASGLTLDYAPEQYF. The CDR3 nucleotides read TGTGCCAGCGGCTTAACGTTGGACTACGCACCCGAGCAGTACTTC.

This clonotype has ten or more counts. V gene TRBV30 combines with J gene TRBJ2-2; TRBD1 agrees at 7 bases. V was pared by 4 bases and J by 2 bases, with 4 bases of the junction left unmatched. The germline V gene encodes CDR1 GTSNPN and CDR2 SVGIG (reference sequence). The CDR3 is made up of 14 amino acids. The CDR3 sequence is CAWTDRANTGELFF. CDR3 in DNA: TGTGCCTGGACCGACAGGGCAAACACCGGGGAGCTGTTTTTT.

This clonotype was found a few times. The CDR3 region has the DNA TGTGCCAGTAGTGCGGACCTAGGTCGGTCCCTTGGCTACACCTTC. Amino acid sequence: CASSADLGRSLGYTF. The chain is built from TRBV19 and TRBJ1-2; no clear D. The CDR3 has 15 residues. The germline V and J ends were trimmed by 5 bases and 7 bases, with 20 bases remaining between them. Germline V gene lookup returns CDR1 LNHDA and CDR2 SQIVND (reference sequence).

CDR3 loop: CASSEGLWGAEAFF. The CDR3 DNA follows: TGTGCCAGCAGTGAGGGGCTTTGGGGGGCTGAAGCTTTCTTT. This chain connects TRBV2 to TRBJ1-1; D is perhaps TRBD1 (5 bases). Germline lookup yields CDR1 SNHLY and CDR2 FYNNEI. The CDR3 is 14 residues long. Trimming pared 3 bases from V and 6 bases from J, leaving 14 bases between. Combining the CDR3 with reference TRBV2 and TRBJ1-1 gives the whole variable domain EPEVTQTPSHQVTQMGQEVILRCVPISNHLYFYWYRQILGQKVEFLVSFYNNEISEKSEIFDDQFSVERPDGSNFTLKIRSTKLEDSAMYFCASSEGLWGAEAFFGQGTRLTVV.

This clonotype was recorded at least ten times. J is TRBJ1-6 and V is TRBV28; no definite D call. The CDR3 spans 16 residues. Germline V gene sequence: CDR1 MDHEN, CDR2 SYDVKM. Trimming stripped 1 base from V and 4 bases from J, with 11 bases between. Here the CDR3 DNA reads TGTGCCAGCAGTTTATTTCCAGGCCAATATAATTCACCCCTCCACTTT. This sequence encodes CASSLFPGQYNSPLHF.

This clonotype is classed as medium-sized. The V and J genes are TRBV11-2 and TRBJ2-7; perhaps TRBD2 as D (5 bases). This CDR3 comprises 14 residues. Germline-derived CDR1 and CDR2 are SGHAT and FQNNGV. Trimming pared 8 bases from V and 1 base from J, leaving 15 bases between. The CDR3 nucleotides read TGTGCCAGCCGCGCGGGCGGTAGATCCTACGAGCAGTACTTC. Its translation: CASRAGGRSYEQYF.

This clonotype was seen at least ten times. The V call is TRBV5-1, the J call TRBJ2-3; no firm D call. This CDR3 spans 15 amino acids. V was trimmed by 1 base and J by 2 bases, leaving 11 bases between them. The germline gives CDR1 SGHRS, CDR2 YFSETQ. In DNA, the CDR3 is TGCGCCAGCAGCTTGAGAGATTCTCTCACAGATACGCAGTATTTT. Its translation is CASSLRDSLTDTQYF.

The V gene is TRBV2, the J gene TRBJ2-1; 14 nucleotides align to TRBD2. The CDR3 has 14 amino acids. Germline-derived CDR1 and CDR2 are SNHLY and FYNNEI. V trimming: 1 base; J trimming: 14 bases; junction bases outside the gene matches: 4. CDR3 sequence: CASSEGTSGGSEFF. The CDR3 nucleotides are TGTGCCAGCAGTGAAGGGACTAGCGGGGGGTCTGAGTTCTTC.

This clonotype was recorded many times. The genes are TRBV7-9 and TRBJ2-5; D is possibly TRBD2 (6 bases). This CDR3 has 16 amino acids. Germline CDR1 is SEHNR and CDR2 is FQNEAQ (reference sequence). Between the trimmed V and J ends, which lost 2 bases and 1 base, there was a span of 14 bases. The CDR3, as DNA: TGTGCCAGCAGCTTACTTCCAGCGGGCCTCCAAGAGACCCAGTACTTC. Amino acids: CASSLLPAGLQETQYF.

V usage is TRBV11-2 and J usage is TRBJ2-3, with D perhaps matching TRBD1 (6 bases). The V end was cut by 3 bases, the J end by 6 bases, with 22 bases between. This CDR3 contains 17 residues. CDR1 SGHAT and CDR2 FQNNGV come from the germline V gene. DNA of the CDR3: TGTGCCAGCAGCTTCTTACTGACGCAGGGGACGGGGGATACGCAGTATTTT. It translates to CASSFLLTQGTGDTQYF.